The T cell receptor beta chain under discussion was sequenced for a study of cytomegalovirus exposure and HLA in healthy donors. The PCR had 60 Vbeta and 13 Jbeta primers. Assay: immunoSEQ multiplex PCR; the TCRdb copy retains only in-frame clones and omits some. The sample includes about 220,000 clones, around 76% of them seen just once. With regard to this clone: Its specificity is not known.

V shed 6 bases and J shed 2 bases, with 13 bases lying between them. This CDR3 has 15 amino acids. Germline-derived CDR1 and CDR2 are SNHLY and FYNNEI. Broader study findings: It was confirmed in vitro that a few of the CMV-associated chains were specific for CMV antigens.

This chain joins TRBV2 and TRBJ1-4, with a tentative D call TRBD1 (5 bases). The receptor was isolated from a young man in good health and CMV-seronegative. Sequencing input: PBMCs. The CDR3 spells CASRGLGLTNEKLFF. The CDR3 nucleotides read TGTGCCAGCAGGGGACTGGGTCTCACTAATGAAAAACTGTTTTTT.